This section outlines one T cell receptor (beta chain) sequence together with its context. Its antigen is not yet known. The junction does not match germline at one end; this may be a read error. Preparation of the library involved 5' RACE. For sequencing, an Illumina HiSeq 2500 was employed. A second roughly 7 to 12 cycle PCR used a sample-barcoded 5' primer and a J-beta primer mix. Each TCR beta cDNA molecule received a unique molecular identifier from a template-switch 5' adaptor carrying 12 random nucleotides. Each sample yielded at least 2.5 million CDR3-containing paired-end reads. The Mint cDNA synthesis kit, primed by a TRBC-specific oligonucleotide, was used to synthesize first-strand cDNA from all RNA. After uracil-DNA glycosylase treatment, a first 18-cycle PCR used universal primers M1SS and BC2_uni_R on all cDNA. Per the authors' processing: Each sample was normalized by randomly selecting 1 million high-quality reads, each carrying a distinct molecular identifier. Instead of being binned into consensus sequences, reads with shared molecular identifiers were discarded. MiTCR, set to a Q25 quality threshold and the strictest error-elimination algorithm, was used for CDR3 identification, clonotype clustering and error correction. A nonparametric unseen species model with Euler transformation was used to estimate lower-bound total TCR beta diversity. The public reads were run again by TCRdb, first through fastp at Q25 and then through MiXCR, and only productive beta chains were kept. Rows with a matching CDR3 protein are joined into one entry that keeps the most common DNA and genes. These V and J calls rely on TCRdb rather than the paper's analysis. Recorded for this sample are 650,000 to 800,000 distinct CDR3 sequences; around 50% of them occurred a single time. 13% of the sample goes to the ten largest clones.

The donors were roughly 39 Caucasian individuals from Russia, aged 6 to 90 years, who were systemically healthy. About 9.8 milliliters of peripheral blood were drawn from each donor into EDTA-treated Vacutainer tubes. Ficoll-Paque density-gradient centrifugation was used to isolate PBMCs, with at least 6.5 million per sample. Total RNA, at least 6 micrograms per sample, was extracted from PBMCs with Trizol reagent. For every donor, flow cytometry on a PBMC aliquot measured the percentage of naive CD45RAhigh/CD27high T cells. This sample was included in a study of blood T cells in healthy people across ages (dated by TCRdb to 2013 to 2016). Background on the whole study: In model experiments, roughly one uniquely barcoded TCR beta cDNA molecule per two T cells was captured by template switching. Using deep sequencing normalized with unique cDNA molecular identifiers, the study measured how TCR beta repertoire diversity changes with age. Two additional independent replicas of 1 million unique cDNA reads from the same blood draw were analyzed for two donors (one aged 18 to 30 and one aged 80 or older). To avoid experimental bias, donors of different ages were randomly spread across the sequencing lanes. The donors were split into four age groups: young (average around 15 years), middle-aged (over 35), aged (around 67) and long-lived (more than 80). Points the paper makes about the study in general: As age increased, observed TCR beta diversity per million T cells dropped in a roughly linear way, and a significant reduction was already evident by age about 40. The CMV infection status of donors was not known, potentially confounding age-related changes in expanded clonotypes. There was a strong correlation between observed TCR beta diversity and the percentage of naive T cells measured by flow cytometry. Total diversity estimates from one million sequenced T cells were considered lower bounds and underestimates. Compared with the aged group, the long-lived group had more naive CD4+ T cells, fewer expanded clones and increased TCR diversity, suggesting age selection. Conclusive comparison of naive and antigen-experienced compartments was prevented by the profiling of bulk unsorted PBMCs.

Including the terminal cysteine and phenylalanine, the CDR3 comprises 16 residues. Just CDR3 DNA is preserved here, 48 bases in frame from base 1. The germline V gene (reference sequence) yields LNHNV for CDR1 and YYDKDF for CDR2. The sequencing input was blood. Recombination linked TRBV15 to TRBJ2-5, with the D segment possibly TRBD1 or TRBD2, each aligning over 5 bases. The sequence was collected from a woman over 75 in good health. The base sequence is TGTGCCACCAGCAGCGGGCTACACCGGGACGCCTCCGAGCAGGACTTC. Its product reads: CATSSGLHRDASEQDF.